These T cell receptor beta chains were read from a single sample in a study of blood T cells in healthy people across ages. MiXCR was run by TCRdb on the 5' RACE reads, yielding one entry per CDR3 protein. The sample yields over 1,500,000 distinct CDR3 sequences, more than 35% seen once. Material for sequencing was blood. These receptors all stem from a human donor in good health. CDR3s include the opening cysteine and the closing phenylalanine or tryptophan. The D gene is left open where the match is weak. Size is stated for part of the rows, as once, few or many counts, or as a class when the clone is expanded.

d_gene	abundance	v_gene	j_gene	CDR3nt	CDR3aa
NA	few	TRBV6-6	TRBJ2-4	TGTGCCAGCAGTTACCCCCTAGCCAAAAACATTCAGTACTTC	CASSYPLAKNIQYF
NA	NA	TRBV3-1	TRBJ2-5	TGTGCCAGCAGCCGGGGCGTTTTGGGAGAGACCCAGTACTTC	CASSRGVLGETQYF
TRBD2	NA	TRBV29-1	TRBJ2-7	TGCAGCGTTGAAGATTCGCCAGGGAGGGACGAGCAGTACTTC	CSVEDSPGRDEQYF
NA	few	TRBV7-8	TRBJ1-1	TGTGCCAGCAGCTCCACAGGGTACTACACTGAAGCTTTCTTT	CASSSTGYYTEAFF
NA	NA	TRBV10-3	TRBJ1-3	TGTGCCATCAGTCAGGGATCCGGAAACACCATATATTTT	CAISQGSGNTIYF
TRBD2	NA	TRBV6-2/TRBV6-3	TRBJ2-5	TGTGCCAGCAGTTACGGGCGACTAGCGGTAGAGACCCAGTACTTC	CASSYGRLAVETQYF
NA	few	TRBV7-9	TRBJ2-1	TGTGCCAGCAGCTTAGGGCAGGGAAGTTCCTACAATGAGCAGTTCTTC	CASSLGQGSSYNEQFF
NA	NA	TRBV19	TRBJ1-5	TGTCCCAGTAGTATTACAAATCCTAGCAATCAGCCCCAGCATTTT	CPSSITNPSNQPQHF
NA	many	TRBV29-1	TRBJ1-2	TGCAGCGTTGCCCCCCTGACAGACAGGCTTGGCTACACCTTC	CSVAPLTDRLGYTF
NA	NA	TRBV4-3	TRBJ2-7	TGCGCCAGCAGCTTAAGCGGGTCCAGCTCCTACGAGCAGTACTTC	CASSLSGSSSYEQYF
TRBD2	NA	TRBV2	TRBJ2-3	TGTGCCAGCAGCCCACCTAGCGGGGGGCCCGCAGATACGCGGTATTTT	CASSPPSGGPADTRYF
NA	NA	TRBV27	TRBJ1-5	TGTGCCAGCAGTGGGACTGTGAATCAGCCCCAGCATTTT	CASSGTVNQPQHF
NA	NA	TRBV28	TRBJ1-5	TGTGCCAGCAGTTTTTTTGCGGGTTGGGATCGGCCCCAGCATTTT	CASSFFAGWDRPQHF
TRBD1	NA	TRBV3-1	TRBJ1-1	TGTGCCAGCAGCCTCATGGGACAGGGGCTAGACACTGAAGCTTTCTTT	CASSLMGQGLDTEAFF
NA	few	TRBV20-1	TRBJ2-5	TGCAGTGCTAGAGATCAAGACTCCGCGGCGGTCCCAGGGACCCAGTACTTC	CSARDQDSAAVPGTQYF
TRBD2	few	TRBV5-1	TRBJ2-2	TGCGCCAGCAGCTCTTCCGGGACTAGTTACGCCGGGGAGCTGTTTTTT	CASSSSGTSYAGELFF